The present T cell receptor (beta chain) was sequenced within a study of cytomegalovirus exposure and HLA in healthy donors (dated by TCRdb to about 2017). Some background on the complete study: In an earlier analysis of fewer than 750 of the donors, less than 350 Gb of sequence data and 90 million to 120 million unique TCR beta sequences from 180 million or so T cells were reported. An early release covering around 630 HLA-typed donors comprised about 300 gigabases of sequencing data and around 85 million unique TCR sequences. Of the roughly 400 genotyped donors, approximately 83% fell in the genetic ancestry cluster associated with self-reported Caucasian donors. The study was designed to test whether signatures of past pathogen exposure could be identified by cataloging public T cell receptors. Using immunosequencing, the study profiled T cell repertoires from 666 subjects and related those repertoires to cytomegalovirus serostatus. A separate validation cohort of roughly 130 different subjects was used in addition to the roughly 670-subject first cohort. High-throughput TCR immunosequencing, statistical association of individual TCRs with disease status, and machine learning were combined to predict cytomegalovirus infection status. To study patterns of TCR occurrence, a later analysis re-analyzed previously published TCR beta repertoires from 550 to 800 donors and added high-resolution HLA genotyping. Rather than drawing on any new phenotypic data, the later analysis identified candidate immune exposures from TCR beta sequences and the way those sequences occurred across donors. An earlier analysis of several hundred of the donors applied high-throughput TCR beta sequencing to assess whether each TCR beta V gene segment acted as functional or pseudogenic. Donor age, sex, ethnicity and CMV serostatus were compiled alongside the repertoire data. A later genetic analysis used genome-wide SNP genotypes for about 65% of the roughly 700 donors, treating that subset as a discovery cohort. All discovery cohort repertoires had been generated on a single sequencing platform. HLA typing covered class I and class II loci at four-digit resolution. The number of typed donors differed by locus: roughly 620-640 for A, B, C, DRB1 and DQB1; 500 to 550 for DQA1; over 600 for DPA1; and some 470 for DPB1. Roughly 5 DR-DQ haplotypes were treated as single units for association and clustering because of strong linkage in the cohort. Among 350 to 400 genotyped donors of the cohort, an average of approximately 230,000 unique TCR beta nucleotide sequences were sequenced per donor, about a sixth of them non-productive. Study-wide conclusions, independent of this receptor: A group of highly shared sequence variants was considered likely to be a technical artifact of the sequencing pipeline. A later genetic analysis associated a missense DCLRE1C variant with V-gene and J-gene trimming of TCR beta chains, and an independent cohort replicated the association. A later analysis associated 15,000 to 20,000 TCR beta sequences with specific HLA alleles at a false discovery rate of 0.05. When HLA alleles, especially DR and DQ, strongly co-occurred, TCR associations were difficult to assign to individual alleles. Linkage disequilibrium might explain the correlated functional status among segregating V segments, but an unknown experimental factor could not be excluded. In a later analysis, HLA-associated TCR beta chains showed more clonal expansion and lower generation probabilities than non-associated chains that were equally common. A later analysis reported that several top co-occurrence clusters appeared linked to parvovirus B19, influenza, CMV and Epstein-Barr virus. A further reported finding was that TCR beta sequences accurately predicted the HLA-A and HLA-B alleles for most subjects in the first cohort. Some IMGT-functional V segments, including TRBV6-2 and TRBV6-3, could not be told apart with the 87-base-pair reads, so those segments were excluded. According to a later analysis, TCR association rates differed among HLA loci, with DRB1 alleles showing the most associated TCRs and HLA-C alleles showing the fewest. According to a later analysis, most CMV-associated TCR beta chains appeared to be HLA-restricted, and the HLA associations seemed to be driven largely by CMV exposure. Presence/absence analyses assumed roughly uniform sequencing depth across donors, an assumption that may not hold. In a later genetic analysis, fewer N-insertions in productive TCRs were reported among donors in an Asian-associated ancestry cluster than the approximately 710-donor mean. In both the original and validation cohorts, the classifier was reported to diagnose cytomegalovirus status with high specificity and sensitivity. A few of the identified cytomegalovirus-associated TCR beta chains were confirmed in vitro to be specific for cytomegalovirus antigens. Roughly 15 rarely observed V segments, including chromosome 9 orphons, were excluded from the earlier analysis of just under 600 of the donors because counts were too low. The study listed 164 TCR beta chains as associated with cytomegalovirus. In an earlier analysis of 587 of the donors, most TCR beta V segments appeared in productive rearrangements about 90% or about 30% of the time, broadly matching IMGT annotations. This cohort had only TCR beta chains sequenced, and the lack of alpha or paired-chain data limited which features could be detected. CMV serostatus was the only immune exposure information available for the cohort. Because HLA typing was unavailable for some donors at each locus, only the typed subset was used in association tests. The authors suggested that the approach could potentially be generalized to other disease states and immunological phenotypes. Most TCR sequences were seen in very few donors, while some public TCRs were found in many individuals.

As for this clone: The antigen it recognizes is unknown. No base qualities exist here, and no much larger clone lies one base off it.

There are 14 amino acids in the CDR3, from cysteine to phenylalanine inclusive. The read is trimmed to its CDR3 DNA, 42 bases read in frame from base 1. According to the germline V gene, CDR1 reads SGDLS and CDR2 reads YYNGEE. Cut back by 3 bases and 7 bases, the V and J ends lie 17 bases apart. The receptor library was made with the immunoSEQ multiplex PCR assay. For the multiplex PCR, a mixture combining 60 forward primers for TCR Vbeta segments and 13 reverse primers for TCR Jbeta segments was used. Amplification of the CDR3 region of rearranged TCR beta genes was performed with a multiplex PCR assay on genomic DNA. Amplified TCR beta libraries were sequenced as 87-base-pair reads on the Illumina HiSeq System. As for the original processing: Across the 600 to 700 repertoires, a later analysis counted around 80 million unique TCR beta chains, roughly 11 million of which were shared by at least two donors. Raw reads were error-corrected and collapsed into unique sequences with a nearest-neighbor algorithm that merged closely related sequences to remove PCR and sequencing errors. CDR3 sequences were aligned to IMGT reference sequences to assign V, D and J gene segments. For a sequence to be retained, at least a six-nucleotide match to both a V gene segment and a J gene segment was required. A rearrangement was called productive if the CDR3 had no stop codons and remained in frame with V and J, and every other rearrangement was called non-productive. Following IMGT convention, CDR3 was defined as the stretch from the second conserved V-encoded cysteine to the conserved J-encoded phenylalanine. Sequences without an unambiguous match to a single V gene segment were excluded from the earlier analysis of almost 600 of the donors. In an earlier analysis of several hundred of the donors, V segments were called functional above 56.7% productive rearrangements and were called segregating when the between-donor standard deviation exceeded 5%. A statistical classification framework was built for diagnosing cytomegalovirus status from the catalog of TCR beta chain sequences. A later analysis assigned V and J genes by comparing TCR nucleotide sequences with IMGT/GENE-DB human TR gene sequences. The TCRdist pipeline was used in a later analysis to assign CDR3 sequences and most-parsimonious VDJ recombination scenarios. A later analysis defined each TCR beta chain by its CDR3 amino acid sequence plus V-gene family, and excluded reads lacking a unique V-gene family. In a later analysis, 550 to 650 highly shared, low-generation-probability nucleotide sequences were removed to address suspected cross-contamination and a sequencing artifact. For each public chain, a later analysis derived a clonal expansion index from normalized ranks of inferred template counts within each repertoire. A later analysis computed generation probabilities with a VDJ recombination model fitted to out-of-frame rearrangements, and checked the results against IGoR. Hypergeometric tests were used in a later analysis to score TCR-TCR, TCR-HLA and TCR-CMV co-occurrence, with a repertoire-size bias correction applied to the TCR pairs. To estimate false discovery rates, a later analysis permuted the HLA or CMV assignments 20 times. In a later analysis, co-occurring TCRs were grouped using DBSCAN, and TCRdist sequence similarity was added for clustering within HLA-allele-positive subsets. Repertoires with fewer than 30,000 or more than 120,000 public chains, plus five repertoires with anomalous nucleotide sharing, were excluded from co-occurrence clustering. Not all clones reach the TCRdb copy of this immuneACCESS table, which keeps in-frame sequences only. Checked studies attribute under half of the gap to unresolved V genes and leave the rest unexplained. The DNA was the basis for D and trimming; V, J and clone size are from that table. The sample table lists roughly 140,000 clones, 72% of them with a count of one. The ten biggest clones cover over 2% of the sample.

The cohort was made up of approximately 700 healthy bone marrow donors. Cohort members were all nominally healthy when sampled, although unrecorded immune exposures were likely present. The donor was CMV seronegative and was included in the group of hundreds of seronegative cohort members. A peripheral blood sample was provided by each donor, and peripheral blood mononuclear cells were used for TCR beta sequencing. Genomic DNA extraction from the blood cell samples was performed with the Qiagen DNeasy Blood Extraction Kit. Sequenced input: PBMCs. The sequence came from a man aged 40-49 years in good health and CMV-seronegative. The rearranged segments are TRBV9 and TRBJ2-7; matching of 6 bases hints at TRBD2 as the D gene. The sequence in DNA is TGTGCCAGCAGCGCAGACGGGCGGGGCAGGGAGCAGTACTTC. This codes for CASSADGRGREQYF.